Listed here is a single T cell receptor beta chain. This sample was included in a study of CD8+CD57+ T cells in acquired aplastic anemia. CDR3 and TCR beta VDJ profiling relied on a genomic DNA template. TCRdb used MiXCR to reprocess the reads, holding one entry per CDR3 protein. The profile shows some 44,000 distinct CDR3 sequences, 65% to 70% of them singletons. Germline CDR1 reads LNHNV; CDR2 reads YYDKDF (reference sequence). This CDR3 is built from 15 residues. V gave up 3 bases and J gave up 5 bases; unmatched junction bases: 1. What was sequenced was sorted CD4+, CD8+, or CD8+CD57+ T cells (not recorded which) from PBMCs. The receptor was isolated from a human donor in good health, serving as a control. This rearrangement joins TRBV15 to TRBJ2-1; 13 nucleotides agree with TRBD2. The CDR3 spells CATSSGLAGDNEQFF. For the CDR3, the DNA is TGTGCCACCAGCAGCGGACTAGCGGGAGACAATGAGCAGTTCTTC.